This T cell receptor (beta chain) was sequenced for a study of blood T cell repertoires in COVID-19. About the research overall: The study drew acute and convalescent COVID-19 samples from the United States, Italy and Spain. Sample material is recorded as cDNA or gDNA derived from T cells, B-cell-depleted T cells, or PBMCs.

The CDR3 covers 15 residues. Germline V gene lookup returns CDR1 SNHLY and CDR2 FYNNEI. The V end lost 2 bases, the J end lost 0 bases, and 11 bases lay between the germline ends. As originally analysed: How many nucleated cells were present was estimated from reference gene primer amplification. Clones were read by immunoSEQ multiplex PCR, and TCRdb kept only the in-frame ones, dropping some. The V and J calls and clone size come from that table; D and trimming were worked out from the DNA. In the table there are some 250,000 clones, over 65% of which are singletons. The chain recombines TRBV2 with TRBJ2-7; D ambiguous. Specimen: peripheral blood. The sequence was collected from a woman older than 75 with acute or convalescent COVID-19. The CDR3 sequence: CASSERQVGSYEQYF. The CDR3 bases are TGTGCCAGCAGTGAAAGGCAGGTCGGCTCCTACGAGCAGTACTTC.